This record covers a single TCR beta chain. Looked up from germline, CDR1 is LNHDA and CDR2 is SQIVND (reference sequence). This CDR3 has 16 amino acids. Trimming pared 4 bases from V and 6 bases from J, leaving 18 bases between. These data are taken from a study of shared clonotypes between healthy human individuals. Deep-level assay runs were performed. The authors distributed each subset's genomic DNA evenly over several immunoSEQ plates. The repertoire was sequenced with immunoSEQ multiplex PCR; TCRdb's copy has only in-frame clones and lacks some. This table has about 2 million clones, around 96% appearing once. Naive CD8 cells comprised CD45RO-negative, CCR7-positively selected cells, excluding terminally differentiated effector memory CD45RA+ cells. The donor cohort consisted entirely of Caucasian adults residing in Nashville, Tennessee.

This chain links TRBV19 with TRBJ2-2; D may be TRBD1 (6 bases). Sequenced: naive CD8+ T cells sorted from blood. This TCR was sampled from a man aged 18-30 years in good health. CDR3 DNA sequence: TGTGCCAGTAGTACCGTTGCAGAGGGGGATCCCGGGGAGCTGTTTTTT. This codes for CASSTVAEGDPGELFF.